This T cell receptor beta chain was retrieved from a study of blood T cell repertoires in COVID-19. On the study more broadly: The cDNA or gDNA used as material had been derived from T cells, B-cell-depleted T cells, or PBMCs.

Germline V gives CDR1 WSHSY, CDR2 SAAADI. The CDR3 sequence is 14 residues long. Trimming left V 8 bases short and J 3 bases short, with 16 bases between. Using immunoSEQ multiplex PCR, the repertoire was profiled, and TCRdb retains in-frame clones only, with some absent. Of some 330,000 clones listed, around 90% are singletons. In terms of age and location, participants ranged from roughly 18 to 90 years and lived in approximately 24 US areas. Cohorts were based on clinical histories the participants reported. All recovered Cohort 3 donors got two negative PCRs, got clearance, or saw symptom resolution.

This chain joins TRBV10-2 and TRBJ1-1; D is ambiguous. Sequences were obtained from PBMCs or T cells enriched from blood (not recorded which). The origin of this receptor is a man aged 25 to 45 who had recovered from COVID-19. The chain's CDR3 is CASRNGILDTEAFF. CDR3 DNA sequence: TGCGCCAGCCGAAACGGGATTCTAGACACTGAAGCTTTCTTT.